This entry describes one T cell receptor beta chain. What it binds is not known. Cells designated naive CD8 were CD45RO-negative and were positively selected for CCR7, with terminally differentiated effector memory CD45RA+ cells excluded. Sequencing was at deep level. Sequenced by immunoSEQ multiplex PCR; TCRdb stores in-frame clones only, minus some. The table lists 1.5 million to 2.5 million clones, about 95% of them singletons. CDR1 is SGHKS, CDR2 YYEKEE, per germline (reference sequence). V gave up 3 bases and J gave up 6 bases; unmatched junction bases: 7. The CDR3 has 14 amino acids. This sample is drawn from a study of shared clonotypes between healthy human individuals. Study observations and caveats: Across subsets, estimated richness was generally greater for naive than for memory populations. For sorted subsets, rarefaction showed incomplete sequencing despite large depth. The study found lower generation probabilities in non-shared clonotypes than in those shared by all four donors.

The receptor's source is a man between 18 and 35 years old in good health. The chain employs TRBV5-5 and TRBJ2-7; TRBD1 matches at 9 bases. The sequenced material came from naive CD8+ T cells sorted from blood. CDR3 bases: TGTGCCAGCAGCTCGGGACAGGGAAAGGCCGAGCAGTACTTC. Translation: CASSSGQGKAEQYF. The entire variable domain, with the rest obtained from reference TRBV5-5 and TRBJ2-7, is as follows: DAGVTQSPTHLIKTRGQQVTLRCSPISGHKSVSWYQQVLGQGPQFIFQYYEKEERGRGNFPDRFSARQFPNYSSELNVNALLLGDSALYLCASSSGQGKAEQYFGPGTRLTVT.